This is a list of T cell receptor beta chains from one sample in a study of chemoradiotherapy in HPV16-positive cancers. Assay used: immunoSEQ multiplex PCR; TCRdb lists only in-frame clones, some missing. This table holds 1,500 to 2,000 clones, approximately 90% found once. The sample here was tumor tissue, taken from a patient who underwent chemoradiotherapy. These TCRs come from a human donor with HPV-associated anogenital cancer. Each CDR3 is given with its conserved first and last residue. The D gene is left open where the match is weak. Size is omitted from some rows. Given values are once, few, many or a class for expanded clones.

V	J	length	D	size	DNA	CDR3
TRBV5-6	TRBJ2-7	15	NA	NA	TGTGCCATCTCAGCCCGGACGGACTCCTCCTACGAGCAGTACTTC	CAISARTDSSYEQYF
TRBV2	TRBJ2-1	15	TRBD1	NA	TGTGCCAGCAGTGAGGGACAGGGGGACTACAATGAGCAGTTCTTC	CASSEGQGDYNEQFF
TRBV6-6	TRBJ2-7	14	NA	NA	TGTGCCAGCAGTTACTACTCAGGGTTTTACGAGCAGTACTTC	CASSYYSGFYEQYF
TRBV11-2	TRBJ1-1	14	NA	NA	TGTGCCAGCAGCTTAATGCAGGGAGGCACTGAAGCTTTCTTT	CASSLMQGGTEAFF
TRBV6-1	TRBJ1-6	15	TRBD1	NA	TGTGCCAGCAGTGAAGCGCAGACAGGGGGCTCACCCCTCCACTTT	CASSEAQTGGSPLHF
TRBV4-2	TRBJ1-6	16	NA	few	TGTGCCAGCAGCCAAGAATTCAGGGGATATAATTCACCCCTCCACTTT	CASSQEFRGYNSPLHF
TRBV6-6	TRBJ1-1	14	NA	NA	TGTGCCAGCAGTTACCCGGACACTATCACTGAAGCTTTCTTT	CASSYPDTITEAFF
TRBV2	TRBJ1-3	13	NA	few	TGTGCCAGCAGACTGAACTCTGGAAACACCATATATTTT	CASRLNSGNTIYF
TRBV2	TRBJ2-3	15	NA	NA	TGTGCCAGTCGTTATCAAGGGTGGGACACAGATACGCAGTATTTT	CASRYQGWDTDTQYF
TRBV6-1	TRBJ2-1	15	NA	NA	TGTGCCAGCAGTGAAGGAGAGGGTTCCTACAATGAGCAGTTCTTC	CASSEGEGSYNEQFF
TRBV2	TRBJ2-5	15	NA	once	TGTGCCAGCAGTGGTCAGCTAGCGTCCCAAGAGACCCAGTACTTC	CASSGQLASQETQYF
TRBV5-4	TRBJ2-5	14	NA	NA	TGTGCCAGCAGCTTGGGGGCGCCCCAAGAGACCCAGTACTTC	CASSLGAPQETQYF
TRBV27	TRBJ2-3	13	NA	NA	TGTGCCAGCAGCCTCACTTGGGCAGATACGCAGTATTTT	CASSLTWADTQYF
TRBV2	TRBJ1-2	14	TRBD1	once	TGTGCCAGCAGTGACTGGACAGGGGACTATGGCTACACCTTC	CASSDWTGDYGYTF
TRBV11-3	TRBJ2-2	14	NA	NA	TGTGCCAGCAAGGCATACGCGAACACCGGGGAGCTGTTTTTT	CASKAYANTGELFF
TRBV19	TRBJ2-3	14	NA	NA	TGTGCCACCCTCGATGGCCCAAGCACAGATACGCAGTATTTT	CATLDGPSTDTQYF
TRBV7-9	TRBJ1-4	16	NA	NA	TGTGCCAGCAGCTACAACTCAGGGGAGGCTAGTGAAAAACTGTTTTTT	CASSYNSGEASEKLFF
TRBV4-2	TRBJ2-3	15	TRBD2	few	TGTGCCAGCAGCCAAACTAGCGGGGGGGCAGATACGCAGTATTTT	CASSQTSGGADTQYF
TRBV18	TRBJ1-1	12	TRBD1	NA	TGTGCCAGCTCAACAGACAGGGGAGAAGCTTTCTTT	CASSTDRGEAFF
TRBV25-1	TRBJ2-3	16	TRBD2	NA	TGTGCCAGCAGTGGGGGACTAGCGGGGGACACAGATACGCAGTATTTT	CASSGGLAGDTDTQYF
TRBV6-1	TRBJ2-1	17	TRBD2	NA	TGTGCCAGCAGTGAGCAGTGGCTAGCGGGGGGGTACAATGAGCAGTTCTTC	CASSEQWLAGGYNEQFF
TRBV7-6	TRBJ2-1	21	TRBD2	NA	TGTGCCAGCAGCCGCCCCTCGGGGACTAGCGGGGGACCCATACGAGACAATGAGCAGTTCTTC	CASSRPSGTSGGPIRDNEQFF
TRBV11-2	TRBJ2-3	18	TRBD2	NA	TGTGCCAGCAGCTTAGATCGAGCGGGGGGGCTCCGCACAGATACGCAGTATTTT	CASSLDRAGGLRTDTQYF
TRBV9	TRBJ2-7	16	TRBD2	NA	TGTGCCAGCAGCCCTCATAGCGGGGGGGCCTCCTACGAGCAGTACTTC	CASSPHSGGASYEQYF
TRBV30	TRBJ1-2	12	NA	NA	TGTGCCTGGAGGGGGGGTTTCTATGGCTACACCTTC	CAWRGGFYGYTF
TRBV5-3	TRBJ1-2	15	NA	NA	TGTGCCAGCAGCTTGGAGCCCGCAGCTAACTATGGCTACACCTTC	CASSLEPAANYGYTF
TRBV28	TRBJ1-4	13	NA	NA	TGTGCCAGCAGTTCTGGGGAGGAGGAAAAACTGTTTTTT	CASSSGEEEKLFF
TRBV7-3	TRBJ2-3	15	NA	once	TGTGCCAGCAGCTTAGAAGCCCGGAGCACAGATACGCAGTATTTT	CASSLEARSTDTQYF
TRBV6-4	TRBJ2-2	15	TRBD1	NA	TGTGCCAGCAAGCCGGGACAGGGGCATACCGGGGAGCTGTTTTTT	CASKPGQGHTGELFF
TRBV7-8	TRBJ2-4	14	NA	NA	TGTGCCAGCAGCTTGGACACGCAGGGGAACATTCAGTACTTC	CASSLDTQGNIQYF
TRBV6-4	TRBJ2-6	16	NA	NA	TGTGCCAGCAGTGACTCGACGGGGGTCGGGGCCAACGTCCTGACTTTC	CASSDSTGVGANVLTF
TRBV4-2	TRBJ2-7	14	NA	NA	TGTGCCAGCAGCCAAGATTGGGAGACCTACGAGCAGTACTTC	CASSQDWETYEQYF
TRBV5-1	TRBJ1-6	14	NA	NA	TGCGCCAGCGCAGAACCGGGCTATAATTCACCCCTCCACTTT	CASAEPGYNSPLHF
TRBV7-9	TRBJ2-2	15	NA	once	TGTGCCAGCAGTCCGTCGACTACTTTCCCTGGGGAGCTGTTTTTT	CASSPSTTFPGELFF
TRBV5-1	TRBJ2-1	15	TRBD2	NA	TGCGCCAGCAGCTTGGGGCTAGCGGGGGGTAATGAGCAGTTCTTC	CASSLGLAGGNEQFF
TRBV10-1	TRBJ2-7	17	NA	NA	TGCGCCAGCAGTGAGTTTACAGGGCAGGCTGGGGCCTACGAGCAGTACTTC	CASSEFTGQAGAYEQYF
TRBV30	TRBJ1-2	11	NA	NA	TGTGCCGGACAACTAGCCTATGGCTACACCTTC	CAGQLAYGYTF
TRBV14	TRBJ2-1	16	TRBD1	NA	TGTGCCAGCAGCCACAGACAGGGGGTTGGCTACAATGAGCAGTTCTTC	CASSHRQGVGYNEQFF
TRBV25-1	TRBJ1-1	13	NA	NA	TGTGCCAGCAGTTCCTACTTGAACACTGAAGCTTTCTTT	CASSSYLNTEAFF
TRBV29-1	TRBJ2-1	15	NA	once	TGCAGCGTTGAAGGGGAGCAGGTTTCAAACAATGAGCAGTTCTTC	CSVEGEQVSNNEQFF
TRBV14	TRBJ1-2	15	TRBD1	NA	TGTGCCAGCAGCCAAGCGATGCAGGGGGCGGCTGGCTACACCTTC	CASSQAMQGAAGYTF
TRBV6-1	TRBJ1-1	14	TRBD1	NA	TGTGCCAGCAGTGACGGACAGGGAGGCCCTGAAGCTTTCTTT	CASSDGQGGPEAFF
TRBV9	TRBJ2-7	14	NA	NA	TGTGCCAGCAGCGTAGGGGGGGGGCCCTACGAGCAGTACTTC	CASSVGGGPYEQYF
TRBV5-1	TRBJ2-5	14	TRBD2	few	TGCGCCAGCGCGGGCGGGGGAGGCCAAGAGACCCAGTACTTC	CASAGGGGQETQYF
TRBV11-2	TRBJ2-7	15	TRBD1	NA	TGTGCCAGCAGTTCGGGACAGGGGATCGCCTACGAGCAGTACTTC	CASSSGQGIAYEQYF
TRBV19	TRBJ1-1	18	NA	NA	TGTGCCAGTAGTATGGCAGGTTCTTTAACTCTGCGGAACACTGAAGCTTTCTTT	CASSMAGSLTLRNTEAFF
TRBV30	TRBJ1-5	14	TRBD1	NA	TGTACGTTAAGAGTGGGGCCAGGGGGTCAGCCCCAGCATTTT	CTLRVGPGGQPQHF
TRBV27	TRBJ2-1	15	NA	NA	TGTGCCAGCCGCGAGAGGGGTACCCTTTACAATGAGCAGTTCTTC	CASRERGTLYNEQFF
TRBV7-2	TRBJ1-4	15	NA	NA	TGTGCCAGCAGCTTCACAGGGCTGGATCCCGAAAAACTGTTTTTT	CASSFTGLDPEKLFF
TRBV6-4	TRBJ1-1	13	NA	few	TGTGCCACCCGAACGGGGGAAAACACTGAAGCTTTCTTT	CATRTGENTEAFF